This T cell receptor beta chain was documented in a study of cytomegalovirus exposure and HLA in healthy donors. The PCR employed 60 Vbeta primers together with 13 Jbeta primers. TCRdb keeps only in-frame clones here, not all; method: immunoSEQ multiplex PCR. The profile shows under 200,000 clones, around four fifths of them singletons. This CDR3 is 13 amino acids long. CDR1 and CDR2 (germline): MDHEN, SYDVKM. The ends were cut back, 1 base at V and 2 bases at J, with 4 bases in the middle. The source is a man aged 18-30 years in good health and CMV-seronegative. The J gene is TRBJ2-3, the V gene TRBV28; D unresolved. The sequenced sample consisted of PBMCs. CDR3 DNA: TGTGCCAGCAGTTTATATAACACAGATACGCAGTATTTT. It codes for CASSLYNTDTQYF.